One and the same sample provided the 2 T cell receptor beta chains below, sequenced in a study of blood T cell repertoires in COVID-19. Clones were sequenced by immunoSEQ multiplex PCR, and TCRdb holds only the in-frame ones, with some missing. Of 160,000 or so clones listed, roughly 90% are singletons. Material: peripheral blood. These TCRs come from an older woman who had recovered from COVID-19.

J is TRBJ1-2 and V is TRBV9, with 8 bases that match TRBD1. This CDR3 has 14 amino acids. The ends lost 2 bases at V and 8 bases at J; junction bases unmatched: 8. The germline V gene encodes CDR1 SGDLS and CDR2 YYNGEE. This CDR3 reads CASSVGQGREGYTF. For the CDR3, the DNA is TGTGCCAGCAGCGTCGGACAGGGACGGGAGGGCTACACCTTC. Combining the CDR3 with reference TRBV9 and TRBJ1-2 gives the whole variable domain DSGVTQTPKHLITATGQRVTLRCSPRSGDLSVYWYQQSLDQGLQFLIQYYNGEERAKGNILERFSAQQFPDLHSELNLSSLELGDSALYFCASSVGQGREGYTFGSGTRLTVV.

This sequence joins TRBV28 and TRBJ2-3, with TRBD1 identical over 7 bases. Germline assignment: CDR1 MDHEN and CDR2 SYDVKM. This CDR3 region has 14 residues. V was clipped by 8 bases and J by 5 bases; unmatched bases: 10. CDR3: CASSDRVGGDTQYF. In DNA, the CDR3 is TGTGCCAGCTCAGACAGGGTAGGGGGAGATACGCAGTATTTT.